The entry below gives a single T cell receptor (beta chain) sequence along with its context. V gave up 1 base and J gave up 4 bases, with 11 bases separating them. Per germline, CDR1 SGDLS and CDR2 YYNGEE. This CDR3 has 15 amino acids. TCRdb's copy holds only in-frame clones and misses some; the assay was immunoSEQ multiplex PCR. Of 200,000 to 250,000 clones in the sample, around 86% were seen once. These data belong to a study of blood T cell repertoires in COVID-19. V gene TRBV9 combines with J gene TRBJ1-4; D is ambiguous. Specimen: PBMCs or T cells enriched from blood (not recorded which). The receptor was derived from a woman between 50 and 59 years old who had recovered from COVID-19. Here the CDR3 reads CASSVFVGSNEKLFF. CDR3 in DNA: TGTGCCAGCAGCGTATTCGTAGGGAGTAATGAAAAACTGTTTTTT. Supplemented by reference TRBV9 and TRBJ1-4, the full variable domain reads DSGVTQTPKHLITATGQRVTLRCSPRSGDLSVYWYQQSLDQGLQFLIQYYNGEERAKGNILERFSAQQFPDLHSELNLSSLELGDSALYFCASSVFVGSNEKLFFGSGTQLSVL.